The sequence of this T cell receptor (beta chain) was determined in a study of CD8 T cells in Susac syndrome. RNA in amounts of about 0.45 to 1 ug was reverse transcribed with random hexamers. TCR beta CDR3 was amplified by immunoSEQ covering 54 Vbeta and 13 Jbeta. TCRdb re-derived calls from the immunoSEQ multiplex PCR reads in MiXCR, one entry per CDR3 protein. The table shows tens of thousands of distinct CDR3 sequences, with roughly 94% occurring only once. V was pared by 3 bases and J by 7 bases, with 11 bases of the junction left unmatched. The CDR3 totals 14 residues. Germline V CDR1 and CDR2: DFQATT, SNEGSKA (reference sequence).

This TCR was sampled from a human donor with Susac syndrome. The specimen was CD4+ T cells from PBMCs. The chain carries TRBV20-1 and TRBJ2-7, with 8 bases aligning to TRBD2. CDR3 sequence (DNA): TGCAGTGCTAGCAAAGCGGGGGACCCCGTTGAGCAGTACTTC. Protein product: CSASKAGDPVEQYF.